This TCR beta chain appears in the sequencing data of a study of blood T cell repertoires in COVID-19 (TCRdb year 2020). For context, the study as a whole: Samples from collaborators originated in the United States, Italy and Spain and spanned both the acute and convalescent phases of COVID-19. The prospective study material was composed of cDNA or gDNA derived from T cells, B-cell-depleted T cells, or PBMCs. The dataset comprised deeply sampled blood TCRbeta repertoires from subjects exposed to, actively infected with, or recovered from COVID-19. Samples came from the ongoing ImmuneRACE study (first 160 participants) plus 1,254 subjects from 6 global collaborators. Nearly every sample came with metadata listing a de-identified subject ID, COVID-19 status, age in years and sex. The repertoires were released in a freely available public database intended as a resource for research on the immune response to SARS-CoV-2. HLA class I and class II types, where available, came from metadata supplied by the sample provider rather than from assay-based typing. The investigation overall reported the following: How much clinical and demographic metadata was included differed by source and by participant, and the metadata was provided uncurated.

The immunoSEQ Assay, a bias-controlled multiplex PCR, was used to amplify TCRbeta CDR3 regions from genomic DNA. In the original analysis: The number of nucleated cells in each sample was estimated from the amplification of reference gene primers within the assay. To quantify the absolute abundance of each unique TCRbeta CDR3 rearrangement, sequence reads were collapsed and filtered. For each sample, productive Simpson clonality was calculated as the square root of Simpson's diversity index over productive rearrangements. TCRdb's version of the immuneACCESS table is confined to in-frame rearrangements and falls short of the full clone set. An unresolved V gene accounts for under half of the shortfall where checked; the remainder is of unknown origin. D and trimming come from the DNA, and the V and J calls and clone size come from that table. Present in this sample are approximately 61,000 clones, around 82% of which were seen just once. The ten biggest clones cover approximately 21% of the sample.

Whole blood was collected in K2EDTA tubes by collaborating institutions according to the institutions' own protocols. Collaborator samples were shipped for TCRbeta analysis as frozen whole blood, isolated PBMCs, or DNA extracted from either sample type. This clone was seen a few times. Its antigen has not been determined. No qualities accompany the bases; no much larger clone lies one base away. V loses 1 base at its end and J loses 5 bases; junction bases beyond the gene matches: 14. Taken from the germline V gene, the CDR1 and CDR2 loops are KGHSH and LQKENI. The CDR3 spans 19 residues, from the cysteine through the phenylalanine. The sequence is cut down to CDR3 DNA, 57 bases in frame from base 1.

The source material was peripheral blood. The rearrangement combines TRBV18 with TRBJ2-2, with TRBD2 matching 9 junction bases. The sequence derives from a man at least 80 years old with active or convalescent COVID-19. This receptor has the CDR3 CASSPRVAGASPRTGELFF. The DNA is as follows: TGTGCCAGCTCACCACGGGTAGCGGGAGCTTCCCCCCGAACCGGGGAGCTGTTTTTT.